A single sample is the source of the 5 T cell receptor beta chains below, sequenced in a study of cytomegalovirus exposure and HLA in healthy donors. The study ran its PCR with 60 Vbeta and 13 Jbeta primers. Method: immunoSEQ multiplex PCR; TCRdb's copy keeps in-frame clones and lacks some. Recorded for this sample: approximately 70,000 clones. The sequencing input was PBMCs. Receptors originate from a woman in her 30s in good health and CMV-seronegative.

The CDR3 DNA reads as TGTGCCAGCAGTGACAGGGGCCGGAGTAATCAGCCCCAGCATTTT. Protein product: CASSDRGRSNQPQHF. The genes are TRBV27 and TRBJ1-5, with 8 nucleotides matching TRBD1. Trimming at V came to 5 bases and at J to 4 bases, leaving 7 bases not matched to a gene. CDR1 is MNHEY and CDR2 is SMNVEV in the germline V gene (reference sequence). The CDR3 has 15 residues.

This chain joins TRBV7-9 and TRBJ1-2; the D is unclear. The V gene's germline CDR1 is SEHNR and CDR2 FQNEAQ (reference sequence). V lost 4 bases, J lost 8 bases, and 11 bases lay in between. The CDR3 is made up of 12 amino acids. CDR3 sequence reads: CASSSPTWGYTF. The DNA of the CDR3 is TGTGCCAGCAGCTCCCCTACTTGGGGCTACACCTTC.

This rearrangement joins TRBV9 to TRBJ1-2; 8 positions agree with TRBD1. The CDR3 covers 14 residues. CDR1 and CDR2 (germline): SGDLS, YYNGEE. V gave up 4 bases and J gave up 4 bases; unmatched junction bases: 6. The CDR3 nucleotides read TGTGCCAGCAGCAGGACAGGGAGGGCCTATGGCTACACCTTC. Its protein product is CASSRTGRAYGYTF.

The chain uses TRBV28 and TRBJ2-2, with 7 bases identical to TRBD1. Losses at the gene ends were 8 bases for V and 1 base for J; bases not matched to a gene: 1. The CDR3 covers 13 residues. The germline V gene has CDR1 MDHEN and CDR2 SYDVKM. The CDR3 DNA reads TGTGCCAGCTACAGGGGGAACACCGGGGAGCTGTTTTTT. Translated, it gives CASYRGNTGELFF.

The V and J genes are TRBV18 and TRBJ2-1; D is possibly TRBD1 (7 bases). Germline V CDR1 and CDR2: KGHSH, LQKENI. This CDR3 is 18 amino acids long. V lost 1 base, J lost 5 bases, and 21 bases lay in between. The CDR3 coding sequence is TGTGCCAGCTCACCACGACAGGGTGCGGCCACGGGGGACAATGAGCAGTTCTTC. It specifies CASSPRQGAATGDNEQFF.